Presented here are 12 T cell receptor beta chains from one specimen sequenced in a study of technical replicates of blood from a handful of donors (dated by TCRdb to the late 2010s). Library preparation employed the immunoSEQ multiplex PCR assay. Drawn from immuneACCESS, this table holds only the in-frame rearrangements with V and J called that TCRdb kept. Clones are partly lost; checked studies trace under half to an unresolved V gene and leave the rest unexplained. The sample profile shows about 78,000 clones; approximately 95% of them were found once. The biggest ten clones account for about 0.25% of the sample. The source material was T cells isolated from PBMCs. The receptors originated from a human donor in good health.

This chain links TRBV5-6 with TRBJ1-5; 8 bases align to TRBD1. The CDR3 spans 15 residues. Germline values: CDR1 SGHDT, CDR2 YYEEEE. V shed 4 bases, J shed 0 bases, and the junction held 3 bases outside the gene matches. CDR3: CASSRTGNSNQPQHF. The DNA of the CDR3 is TGTGCCAGCAGCAGGACAGGGAATAGCAATCAGCCCCAGCATTTT.

The chain uses TRBV27 and TRBJ2-7, with TRBD2 matching over 14 bases. Germline V lookup: CDR1 MNHEY, CDR2 SMNVEV (reference sequence). The junction had 10 bases not matched to a gene; V was cut back by 5 bases and J by 4 bases. The CDR3 runs 17 residues. The CDR3 region has the DNA TGTGCCAGCAGTCCCCAGAGGGGACTAGCGGGAGCGTACGAGCAGTACTTC. Translated: CASSPQRGLAGAYEQYF.

The gene calls are TRBV15 and TRBJ2-2, with 7 bases matching TRBD1. Germline values: CDR1 LNHNV, CDR2 YYDKDF (reference sequence). V trimming: 0 bases; J trimming: 1 base; junction bases outside the gene matches: 2. The CDR3 is made up of 16 amino acids. The CDR3 nucleotides are TGTGCCACCAGCAGAGATTCAGGGGGGAACACCGGGGAGCTGTTTTTT. This sequence encodes CATSRDSGGNTGELFF.

This clone was observed once. The J gene is TRBJ2-3, the V gene TRBV7-9, with a possible D match to TRBD2 (5 bases). Germline lookup yields CDR1 SEHNR and CDR2 FQNEAQ (reference sequence). Trimming pared 6 bases from V and 3 bases from J, leaving 10 bases between. The CDR3 consists of 13 residues. The CDR3 DNA reads as TGTGCCAGCAGGGACTGGGAGACAGATACGCAGTATTTT. Its translation: CASRDWETDTQYF.

Written as DNA, the CDR3 is TGTGCCAGCAGCTTTCCGGGACAGTTAATCTCTGGGGCCAACGTCCTGACTTTC. Its protein product is CASSFPGQLISGANVLTF. The V and J genes are TRBV11-2 and TRBJ2-6, with 7 nucleotides matching TRBD1. The V gene's germline CDR1 is SGHAT and CDR2 FQNNGV. The CDR3 runs 18 residues. Trimming took 3 bases from V and 0 from J; bases not matched to a gene: 8. The whole variable domain, remainder taken from reference TRBV11-2 and TRBJ2-6, is EAGVAQSPRYKIIEKRQSVAFWCNPISGHATLYWYQQILGQGPKLLIQFQNNGVVDDSQLPKDRFSAERLKGVDSTLKIQPAKLEDSAVYLCASSFPGQLISGANVLTFGAGSRLTVL.

The chain carries TRBV19 and TRBJ2-7, with 7 bases lining up with TRBD1. This CDR3 is 15 amino acids long. Trimming took 3 bases from V and 6 from J; bases not matched to a gene: 11. Germline lookup yields CDR1 LNHDA and CDR2 SQIVND (reference sequence). The CDR3 region has the DNA TGTGCCAGTAGTATTAGGGGGACAGCTCACTCCGAGCAGTACTTC. It codes for CASSIRGTAHSEQYF.

The chain links TRBV7-2 to TRBJ2-7, with 10 positions matching TRBD2. CDR1 is SGHTA and CDR2 is FQGNSA in the germline V gene. This CDR3 region has 17 residues. V dropped 3 bases and J dropped 4; count of bases not matched to a gene: 12. The CDR3 protein is CASSFVPPGLATYEQYF. The CDR3 DNA sequence: TGTGCCAGCAGCTTCGTCCCTCCGGGACTAGCGACATACGAGCAGTACTTC. Based on the CDR3 plus reference TRBV7-2 and TRBJ2-7, the full variable domain is GAGVSQSPSNKVTEKGKDVELRCDPISGHTALYWYRQSLGQGLEFLIYFQGNSAPDKSGLPSDRFSAERTGGSVSTLTIQRTQQEDSAVYLCASSFVPPGLATYEQYFGPGTRLTVT.

The rearrangement links TRBV7-2 to TRBJ2-7; D is perhaps TRBD1 (6 bases). The germline CDR1 and CDR2 sequences are SGHTA and FQGNSA. The V end was cut by 4 bases, the J end by 3 bases, with 16 bases between. This CDR3 comprises 15 residues. The CDR3 DNA follows: TGTGCCAGCAGCTCTAGAGAGGACAGTTACTACGAGCAGTACTTC. Translation gives CASSSREDSYYEQYF.

The chain recombines TRBV7-9 with TRBJ2-1, with D tentatively TRBD2 (5 bases). Trimming removed 5 bases at V and 11 bases at J, with 13 bases between. The CDR3 length is 12 residues. Germline CDR1 and CDR2: SEHNR and FQNEAQ (reference sequence). The CDR3 reads CASSPSSIQQFF. CDR3 DNA: TGTGCCAGCAGCCCCTCTAGCATACAGCAGTTCTTC.

The rearrangement links TRBV15 to TRBJ1-4, with 7 bases lining up with TRBD1. Germline V gene sequence: CDR1 LNHNV, CDR2 YYDKDF (reference sequence). The CDR3 sequence is 14 residues long. Germline trimming cut 3 bases from V and 7 bases from J; bases unmatched to any gene: 5. In nucleotides, the CDR3 is TGTGCCACCAGCAGGAAGGGGGCGAGTGAAAAACTGTTTTTT. It specifies CATSRKGASEKLFF.

The V call is TRBV6-5, the J call TRBJ2-4; TRBD1 matches at 8 bases. Losses at the gene ends were 6 bases for V and 4 bases for J; bases not matched to a gene: 8. This CDR3 has 15 amino acids. Per the germline V gene, CDR1 is MNHEY and CDR2 is SVGAGI. The CDR3 coding sequence is TGTGCCAGCAGCATAATGACAGGGGAAAAAAACATTCAGTACTTC. Its protein is CASSIMTGEKNIQYF.

This clone appeared once. The gene calls are TRBV4-1 and TRBJ1-2; the D is unclear. Trimming removed 4 bases from V and 0 bases from J, with 12 bases in between. The length of the CDR3 is 15 residues. The V gene's germline CDR1 is MGHRA and CDR2 YSYEKL. Here the CDR3 reads CASSRTELANYGYTF. CDR3 DNA: TGCGCCAGCAGCCGAACAGAATTAGCTAACTATGGCTACACCTTC.